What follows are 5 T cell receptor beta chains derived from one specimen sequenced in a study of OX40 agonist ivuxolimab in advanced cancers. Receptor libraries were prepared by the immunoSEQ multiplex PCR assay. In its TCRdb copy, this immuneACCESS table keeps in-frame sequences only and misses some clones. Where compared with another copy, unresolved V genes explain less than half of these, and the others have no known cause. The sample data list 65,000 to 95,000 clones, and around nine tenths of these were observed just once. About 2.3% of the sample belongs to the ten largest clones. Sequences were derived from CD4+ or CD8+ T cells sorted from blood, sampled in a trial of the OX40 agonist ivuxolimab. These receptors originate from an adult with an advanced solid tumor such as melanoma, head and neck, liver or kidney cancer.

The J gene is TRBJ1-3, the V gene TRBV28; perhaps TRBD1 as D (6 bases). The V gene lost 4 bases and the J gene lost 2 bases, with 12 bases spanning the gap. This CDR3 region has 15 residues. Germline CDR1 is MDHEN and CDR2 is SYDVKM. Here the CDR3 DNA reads TGTGCCAGCAGTTATGCGGGGGCCACTGGAAACACCATATATTTT. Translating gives CASSYAGATGNTIYF.

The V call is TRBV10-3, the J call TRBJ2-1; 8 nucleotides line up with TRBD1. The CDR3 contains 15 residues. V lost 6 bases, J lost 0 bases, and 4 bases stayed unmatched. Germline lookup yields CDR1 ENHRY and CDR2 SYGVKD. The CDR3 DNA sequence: TGTGCCATCAGCGGACAGGGAAGCTCCTACAATGAGCAGTTCTTC. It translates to CAISGQGSSYNEQFF.

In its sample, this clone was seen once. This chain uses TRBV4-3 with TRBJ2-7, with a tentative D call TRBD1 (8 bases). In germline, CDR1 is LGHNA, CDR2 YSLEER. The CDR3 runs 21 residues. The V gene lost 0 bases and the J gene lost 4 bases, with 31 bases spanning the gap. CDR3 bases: TGCGCCAGCAGCCAAGATAAGGGAAACCAGGGGGCGCGGGAGCGAGGATACGAGCAGTACTTC. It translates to CASSQDKGNQGARERGYEQYF.

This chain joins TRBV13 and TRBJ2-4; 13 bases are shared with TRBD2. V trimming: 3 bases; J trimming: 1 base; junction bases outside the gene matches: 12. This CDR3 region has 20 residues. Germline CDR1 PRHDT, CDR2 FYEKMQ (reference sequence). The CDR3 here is CASSFYGLLAGGRAKNIQYF. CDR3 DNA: TGTGCCAGCAGCTTCTACGGTTTACTAGCGGGAGGGCGTGCCAAAAACATTCAGTACTTC.

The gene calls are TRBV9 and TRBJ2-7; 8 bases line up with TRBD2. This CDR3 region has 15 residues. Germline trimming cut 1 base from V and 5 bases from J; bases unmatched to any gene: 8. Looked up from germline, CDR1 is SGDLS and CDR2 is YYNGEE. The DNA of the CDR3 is TGTGCCAGCAGCGTATCGGGTAGCGGGATTGACGAGCAGTACTTC. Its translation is CASSVSGSGIDEQYF.